Sequencing of this T cell receptor (beta chain) was carried out in a study of blood T cell repertoires in COVID-19. Across the study: COVID-19 samples from acute and convalescent phases originated in the United States, Italy and Spain. Sources were T cells, B-cell-depleted T cells, or PBMCs; the material itself was cDNA or gDNA.

As handled by the study authors: Amplification of reference gene primers provided the estimated nucleated cell counts. The assay was immunoSEQ multiplex PCR, and TCRdb's table has in-frame clones only and misses some. V, J and clone size are those of that table, while D and trimming were read from the DNA. The sample holds hundreds of thousands of clones; 87% are singletons and the top ten take more than 2%. CDR3 length: 11 amino acids. The V end lost 2 bases, the J end lost 8 bases, and 6 bases lay between the germline ends. The germline V gene has CDR1 MNHEY and CDR2 SVGAGI. The sequence derives from a man between 18 and 29 years old with active or convalescent COVID-19. This chain links TRBV6-5 with TRBJ1-1; D uncertain. Input material: peripheral blood. CDR3 region: CASSYDGEAFF. The CDR3 DNA reads TGTGCCAGCAGTTACGACGGGGAAGCTTTCTTT.